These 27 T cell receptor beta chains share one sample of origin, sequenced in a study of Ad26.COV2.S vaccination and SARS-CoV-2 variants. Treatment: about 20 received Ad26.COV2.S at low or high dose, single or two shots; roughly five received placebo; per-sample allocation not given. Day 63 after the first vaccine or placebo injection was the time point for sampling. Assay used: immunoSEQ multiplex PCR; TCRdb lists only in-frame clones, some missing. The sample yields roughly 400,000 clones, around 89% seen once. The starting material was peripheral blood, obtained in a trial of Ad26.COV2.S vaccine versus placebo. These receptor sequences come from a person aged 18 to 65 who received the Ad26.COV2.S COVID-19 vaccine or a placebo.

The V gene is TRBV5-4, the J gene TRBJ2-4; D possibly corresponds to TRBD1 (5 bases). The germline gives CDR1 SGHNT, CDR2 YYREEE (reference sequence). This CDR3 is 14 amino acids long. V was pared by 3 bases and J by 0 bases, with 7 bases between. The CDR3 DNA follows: TGTGCCAGCAGCTCGACAGTAGCCAAAAACATTCAGTACTTC. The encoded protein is CASSSTVAKNIQYF.

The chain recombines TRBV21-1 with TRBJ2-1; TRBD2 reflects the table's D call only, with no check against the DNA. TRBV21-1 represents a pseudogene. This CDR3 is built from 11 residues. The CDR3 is CASAVGGEQFF. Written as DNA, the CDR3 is TGTGCCAGCGCAGTGGGAGGTGAGCAGTTCTTC.

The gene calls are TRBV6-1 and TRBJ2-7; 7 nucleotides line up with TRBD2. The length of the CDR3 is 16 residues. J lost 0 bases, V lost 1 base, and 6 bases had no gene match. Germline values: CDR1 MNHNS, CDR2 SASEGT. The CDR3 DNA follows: TGTGCCAGCAGTGAAGGTCTAGCGGAAGGCTCCTACGAGCAGTACTTC. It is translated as CASSEGLAEGSYEQYF.

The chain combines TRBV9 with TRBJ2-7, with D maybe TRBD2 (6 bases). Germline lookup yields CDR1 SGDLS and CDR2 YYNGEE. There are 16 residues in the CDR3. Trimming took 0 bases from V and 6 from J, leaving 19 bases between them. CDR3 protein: CASSVAGAQQASEQYF. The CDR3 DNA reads TGTGCCAGCAGCGTAGCGGGAGCCCAACAGGCGAGCGAGCAGTACTTC.

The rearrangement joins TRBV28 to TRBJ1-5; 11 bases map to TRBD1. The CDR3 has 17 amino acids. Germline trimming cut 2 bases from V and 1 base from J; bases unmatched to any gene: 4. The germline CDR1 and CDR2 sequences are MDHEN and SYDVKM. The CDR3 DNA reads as TGTGCCAGCAGTTTACCCGGACAGGGGGCGAGCAATCAGCCCCAGCATTTT. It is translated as CASSLPGQGASNQPQHF.

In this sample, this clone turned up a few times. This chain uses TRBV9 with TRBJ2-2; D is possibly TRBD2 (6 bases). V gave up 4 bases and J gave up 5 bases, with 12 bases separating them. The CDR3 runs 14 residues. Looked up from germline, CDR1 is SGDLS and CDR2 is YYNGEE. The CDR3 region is CASSLGGATGELFF. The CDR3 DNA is TGTGCCAGCAGCCTGGGAGGTGCGACCGGGGAGCTGTTTTTT.

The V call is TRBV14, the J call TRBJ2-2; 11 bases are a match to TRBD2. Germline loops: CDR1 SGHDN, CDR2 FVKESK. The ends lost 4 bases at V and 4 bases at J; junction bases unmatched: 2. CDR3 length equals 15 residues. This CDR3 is CASSLAGGTTGELFF. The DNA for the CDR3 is TGTGCCAGCAGCCTAGCGGGAGGGACCACCGGGGAGCTGTTTTTT.

CDR3 protein: CASSTTVTDRETYGYTF. As DNA, the CDR3 is TGTGCCAGCAGCACTACGGTAACGGACAGAGAAACATATGGCTACACCTTC. The chain links TRBV7-2 to TRBJ1-2; a weak D match, TRBD1 (6 bases). V gave up 5 bases and J gave up 5 bases, with 24 bases separating them. The CDR3 covers 17 residues. Germline values: CDR1 SGHTA, CDR2 FQGNSA.

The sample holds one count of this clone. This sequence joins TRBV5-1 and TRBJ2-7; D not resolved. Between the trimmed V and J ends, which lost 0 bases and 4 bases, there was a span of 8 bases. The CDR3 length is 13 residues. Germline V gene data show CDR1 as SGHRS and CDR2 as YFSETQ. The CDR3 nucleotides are TGCGCCAGCAGCTTGGATGCAAAGTACGAGCAGTACTTC. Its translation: CASSLDAKYEQYF.

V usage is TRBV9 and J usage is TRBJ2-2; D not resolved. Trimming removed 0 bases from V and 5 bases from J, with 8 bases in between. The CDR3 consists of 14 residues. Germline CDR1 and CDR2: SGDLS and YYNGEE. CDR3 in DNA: TGTGCCAGCAGCGTAGAGGTTGGAACCGGGGAGCTGTTTTTT. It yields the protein CASSVEVGTGELFF.

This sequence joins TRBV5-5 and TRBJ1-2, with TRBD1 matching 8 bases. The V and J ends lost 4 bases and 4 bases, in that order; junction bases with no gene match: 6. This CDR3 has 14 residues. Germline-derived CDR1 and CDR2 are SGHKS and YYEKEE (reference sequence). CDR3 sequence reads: CASSVSGGSYGYTF. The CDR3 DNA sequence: TGTGCCAGCAGCGTATCAGGGGGCAGCTATGGCTACACCTTC.

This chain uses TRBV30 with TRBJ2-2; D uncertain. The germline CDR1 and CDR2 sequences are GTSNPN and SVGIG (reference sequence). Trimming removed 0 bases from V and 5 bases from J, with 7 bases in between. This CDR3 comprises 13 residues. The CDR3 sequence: CAWSVILTGELFF. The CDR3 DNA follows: TGTGCCTGGAGTGTAATCCTAACCGGGGAGCTGTTTTTT.

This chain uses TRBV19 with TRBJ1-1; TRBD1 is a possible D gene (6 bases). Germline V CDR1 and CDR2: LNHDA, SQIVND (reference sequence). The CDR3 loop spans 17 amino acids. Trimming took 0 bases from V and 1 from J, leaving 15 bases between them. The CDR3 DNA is TGTGCCAGTAGTATAGAAGAGGTACAGGGAGCGAACACTGAAGCTTTCTTT. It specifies CASSIEEVQGANTEAFF.

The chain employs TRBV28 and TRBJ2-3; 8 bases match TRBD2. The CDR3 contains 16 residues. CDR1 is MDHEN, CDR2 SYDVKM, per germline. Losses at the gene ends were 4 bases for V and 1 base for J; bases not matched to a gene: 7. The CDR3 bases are TGTGCCAGCAGTTCCATAGGACTAGCCGGCACAGATACGCAGTATTTT. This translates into CASSSIGLAGTDTQYF.

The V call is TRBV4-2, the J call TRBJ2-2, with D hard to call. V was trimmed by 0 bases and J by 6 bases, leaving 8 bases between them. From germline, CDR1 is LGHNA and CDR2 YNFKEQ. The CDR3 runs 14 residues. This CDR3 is CASSQDVPPGELFF. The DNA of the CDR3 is TGTGCCAGCAGCCAAGATGTCCCCCCCGGGGAGCTGTTTTTT.

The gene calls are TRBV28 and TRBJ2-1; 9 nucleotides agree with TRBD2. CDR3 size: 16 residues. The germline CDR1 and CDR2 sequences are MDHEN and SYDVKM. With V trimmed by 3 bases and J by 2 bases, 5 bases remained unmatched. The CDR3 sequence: CASSFLASGTYNEQFF. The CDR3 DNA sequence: TGTGCCAGCAGTTTTTTGGCTAGCGGGACCTACAATGAGCAGTTCTTC.

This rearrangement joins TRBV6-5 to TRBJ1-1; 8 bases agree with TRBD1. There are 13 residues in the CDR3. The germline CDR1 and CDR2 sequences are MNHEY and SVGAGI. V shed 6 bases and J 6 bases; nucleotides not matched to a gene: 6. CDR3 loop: CASSETGVPEAFF. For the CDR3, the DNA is TGTGCCAGCAGCGAGACAGGGGTACCTGAAGCTTTCTTT.

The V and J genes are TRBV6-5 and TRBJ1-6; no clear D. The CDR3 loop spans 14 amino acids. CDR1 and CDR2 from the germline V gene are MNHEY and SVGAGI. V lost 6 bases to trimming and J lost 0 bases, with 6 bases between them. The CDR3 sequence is CASRPGSYNSPLHF. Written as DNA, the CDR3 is TGTGCCAGCAGGCCAGGCTCCTATAATTCACCCCTCCACTTT.

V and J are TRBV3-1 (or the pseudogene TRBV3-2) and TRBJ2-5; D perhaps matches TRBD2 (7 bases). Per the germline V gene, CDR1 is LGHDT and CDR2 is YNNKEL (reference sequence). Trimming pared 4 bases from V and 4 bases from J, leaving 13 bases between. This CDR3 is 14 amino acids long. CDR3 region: CASSPWRGPETQYF. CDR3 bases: TGTGCCAGCAGCCCCTGGCGGGGGCCAGAGACCCAGTACTTC.

In nucleotides, the CDR3 is TGTGCCAGCAGTGAAGACAGGGTACGTGGCTACACCTTC. It specifies CASSEDRVRGYTF. The chain uses TRBV6-1 and TRBJ1-2, with D perhaps matching TRBD1 (6 bases). Germline CDR1 MNHNS, CDR2 SASEGT. With 1 base removed from V and 7 bases from J, the gap between germline ends came to 10 bases. The CDR3 contains 13 residues.

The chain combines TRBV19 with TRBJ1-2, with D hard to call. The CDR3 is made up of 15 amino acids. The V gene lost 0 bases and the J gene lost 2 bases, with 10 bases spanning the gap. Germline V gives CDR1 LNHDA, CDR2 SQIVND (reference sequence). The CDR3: CASSIERVWNYGYTF. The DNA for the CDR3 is TGTGCCAGTAGTATAGAACGGGTTTGGAACTATGGCTACACCTTC. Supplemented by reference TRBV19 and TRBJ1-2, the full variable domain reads DGGITQSPKYLFRKEGQNVTLSCEQNLNHDAMYWYRQDPGQGLRLIYYSQIVNDFQKGDIAEGYSVSREKKESFPLTVTSAQKNPTAFYLCASSIERVWNYGYTFGSGTRLTVV.

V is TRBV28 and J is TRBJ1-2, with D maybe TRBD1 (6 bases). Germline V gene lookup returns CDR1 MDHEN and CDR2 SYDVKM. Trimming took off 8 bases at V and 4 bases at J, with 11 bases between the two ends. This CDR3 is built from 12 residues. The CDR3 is CASLDRPYGYTF. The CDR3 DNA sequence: TGTGCCAGCCTAGACAGGCCCTATGGCTACACCTTC.

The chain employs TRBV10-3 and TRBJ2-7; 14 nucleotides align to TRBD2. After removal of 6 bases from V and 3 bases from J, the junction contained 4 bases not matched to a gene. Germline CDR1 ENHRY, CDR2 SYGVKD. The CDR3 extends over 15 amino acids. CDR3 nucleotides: TGTGCCATCAGGGGGACTAGCGGGAGAGGCTACGAGCAGTACTTC. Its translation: CAIRGTSGRGYEQYF.

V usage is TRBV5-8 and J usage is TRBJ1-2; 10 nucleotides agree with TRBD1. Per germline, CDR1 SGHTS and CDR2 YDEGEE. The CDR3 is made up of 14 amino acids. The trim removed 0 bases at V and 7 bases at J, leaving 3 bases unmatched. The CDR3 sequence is CASSLGQGARGYTF. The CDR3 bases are TGTGCCAGCAGCTTGGGACAGGGGGCTCGTGGCTACACCTTC.

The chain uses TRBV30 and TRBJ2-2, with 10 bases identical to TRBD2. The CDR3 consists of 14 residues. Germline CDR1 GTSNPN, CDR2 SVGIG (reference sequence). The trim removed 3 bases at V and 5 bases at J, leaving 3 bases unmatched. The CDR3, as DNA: TGTGCCTGGAGCCCGACTAGCGGGACCGGGGAGCTGTTTTTT. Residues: CAWSPTSGTGELFF.

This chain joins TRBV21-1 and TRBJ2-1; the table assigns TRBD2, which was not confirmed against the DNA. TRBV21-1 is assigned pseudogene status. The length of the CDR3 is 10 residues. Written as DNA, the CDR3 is TGTGCCAGCGTGGTAGATGAGCAGTTCTTC. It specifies CASVVDEQFF.

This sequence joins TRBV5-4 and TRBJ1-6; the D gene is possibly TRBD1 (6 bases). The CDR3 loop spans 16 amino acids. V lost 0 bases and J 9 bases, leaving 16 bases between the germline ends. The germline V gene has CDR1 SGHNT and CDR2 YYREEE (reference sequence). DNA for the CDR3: TGTGCCAGCAGCTTGGCCGCCGGGGGGGCTGGTTCACCCCTCCACTTT. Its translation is CASSLAAGGAGSPLHF. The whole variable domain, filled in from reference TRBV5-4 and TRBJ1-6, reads ETGVTQSPTHLIKTRGQQVTLRCSSQSGHNTVSWYQQALGQGPQFIFQYYREEENGRGNFPPRFSGLQFPNYSSELNVNALELDDSALYLCASSLAAGGAGSPLHFGNGTRLTVT.